There are many counts of the clone carrying this T cell receptor (beta chain). Its antigen is currently unknown. CDR3 length: 15 amino acids. The V and J ends lost 9 bases and 3 bases respectively, with 18 bases between them. Germline CDR1 LNHDA, CDR2 SQIVND (reference sequence). This record comes from a study of T cells after yellow fever vaccination. Points from the study as a whole: Relatively few clonotypes were ones that appeared in both CD4 and CD8 compartments.

A universal primer site and UMIs were added as TCR cDNA was made by 5'RACE template switching. Via MiXCR, TCRdb re-called the 5' RACE reads, giving one row per CDR3 protein. The sample has 150,000 to 200,000 distinct CDR3 sequences; about 6% are singletons. Here the sequenced sample was CD4+ T cells sorted from PBMCs, taken on the day of the first yellow fever vaccination. The clonotype was recovered from a man aged 18 to 29 who received the YFV17D yellow fever vaccine. The genes are TRBV19 and TRBJ1-5; a possible D gene is TRBD1 (5 bases). CDR3 amino acids: CASSRGGYDNQPQHF. For the CDR3, the DNA is TGTGCCAGCTCCCGGGGGGGTTACGACAATCAGCCCCAGCATTTT.